A single sample gave rise to the 30 T cell receptor beta chains below, sequenced in a study of OX40 agonist ivuxolimab in advanced cancers. Some clones are missing from TCRdb's copy, which holds only in-frame ones; the method was immunoSEQ multiplex PCR. Here the sample spans around 84,000 clones, more than 70% being singletons. The sample consisted of CD4+ or CD8+ T cells sorted from blood, taken in a trial of the OX40 agonist ivuxolimab. These receptors were collected from an adult with an advanced solid tumor such as melanoma, head and neck, liver or kidney cancer.

The V gene is TRBV2, the J gene TRBJ1-5; D remains ambiguous. Germline CDR1 and CDR2: SNHLY and FYNNEI. The V end was cut by 7 bases, the J end by 2 bases, with 15 bases between. The CDR3 has 15 amino acids. The CDR3 nucleotides are TGTGCCAGCAAACGAGAGTTTCAGGGCAATCAGCCCCAGCATTTT. Residues: CASKREFQGNQPQHF.

The J gene is TRBJ1-4, the V gene TRBV5-4; D is unresolved. This CDR3 spans 13 amino acids. The V and J ends lost 2 bases and 4 bases respectively, with 6 bases between them. The germline V gene encodes CDR1 SGHNT and CDR2 YYREEE (reference sequence). Here the CDR3 DNA reads TGTGCCAGCAGCTTAGCCAGTAATGAAAAACTGTTTTTT. This translates into CASSLASNEKLFF.

This chain joins TRBV7-6 and TRBJ2-5; D is unresolved. V dropped 2 bases and J dropped 1 base, with 11 bases sitting between them. CDR3 length equals 15 residues. Germline V lookup: CDR1 SGHVS, CDR2 FNYEAQ. Here the CDR3 DNA reads TGTGCCAGCAGCTTATCGGGTGCACTCCAAGAGACCCAGTACTTC. This codes for CASSLSGALQETQYF.

The rearrangement links TRBV19 to TRBJ2-2; the D is unclear. The length of the CDR3 is 13 residues. Germline V lookup: CDR1 LNHDA, CDR2 SQIVND (reference sequence). V shed 7 bases and J shed 6 bases, with 12 bases lying between them. The CDR3 is CASTPLASGELFF. As DNA, the CDR3 is TGTGCCAGTACCCCTCTGGCGTCCGGGGAGCTGTTTTTT.

The chain is built from TRBV4-2 and TRBJ2-7; a weak D match, TRBD2 (7 bases). This CDR3 is built from 14 residues. Germline lookup yields CDR1 LGHNA and CDR2 YNFKEQ. Trimming took off 4 bases at V and 3 bases at J, with 13 bases between the two ends. The CDR3 sequence is CASSRHRDYYEQYF. DNA for the CDR3: TGTGCCAGCAGCCGGCACAGGGACTACTACGAGCAGTACTTC.

The V gene is TRBV14, the J gene TRBJ1-2, with a weak D call TRBD1 (5 bases). V lost 8 bases to trimming and J lost 4 bases, with 23 bases between them. Germline V gene sequence: CDR1 SGHDN, CDR2 FVKESK. This CDR3 contains 16 residues. This CDR3 reads CASRPRGAHRGYGYTF. CDR3 nucleotide sequence: TGTGCCAGCCGACCTCGGGGCGCTCATAGAGGCTATGGCTACACCTTC.

The chain employs TRBV29-1 and TRBJ2-7, with TRBD2 matching over 8 bases. V trimming: 4 bases; J trimming: 2 bases; junction bases outside the gene matches: 7. Germline V gives CDR1 SQVTM, CDR2 ANQGSEA. CDR3 size: 14 residues. The CDR3 loop reads CSVAGGLGTYEQYF. The CDR3 DNA reads TGCAGCGTTGCGGGAGGGTTAGGTACCTACGAGCAGTACTTC.

A few counts support this clone. The rearrangement joins TRBV18 to TRBJ2-7, with 11 bases fitting TRBD1. J gave up 1 base and V 5 bases, and 4 bases lay outside the gene matches. The germline V gene has CDR1 KGHSH and CDR2 LQKENI. The CDR3 is 15 residues long. CDR3 loop: CASSSGQGESYEQYF. CDR3 nucleotide sequence: TGTGCCAGCTCATCGGGACAGGGGGAGTCCTACGAGCAGTACTTC.

This clone occurred once. The gene calls are TRBV5-1 and TRBJ1-5; 8 positions agree with TRBD1. The CDR3 covers 18 residues. V was pared by 0 bases and J by 4 bases, with 12 bases of the junction left unmatched. Germline-derived CDR1 and CDR2 are SGHRS and YFSETQ. The CDR3 nucleotides are TGCGCCAGCAGCTTGGGCCCCAAAGGACGGACAGGGAATCAGCCCCAGCATTTT. This encodes CASSLGPKGRTGNQPQHF.

The CDR3 coding sequence is TGTGCCAGTATGAGGACTAGCGGGAGGTACCAAGAGACCCAGTACTTC. Translation gives CASMRTSGRYQETQYF. The chain uses TRBV19 and TRBJ2-5; 14 bases are a match to TRBD2. J lost 0 bases, V lost 7 bases, and 4 bases had no gene match. Germline V gene data show CDR1 as LNHDA and CDR2 as SQIVND (reference sequence). The CDR3 runs 16 residues.

The gene calls are TRBV11-2 and TRBJ2-7; D is unresolved. The CDR3 runs to 14 residues. CDR1 and CDR2 from the germline V gene are SGHAT and FQNNGV. Trimming pared 1 base from V and 0 bases from J, leaving 7 bases between. The chain's CDR3 is CASSLVSLSYEQYF. In nucleotides, the CDR3 is TGTGCCAGCAGCTTAGTCTCCCTCTCCTACGAGCAGTACTTC.

The DNA of the CDR3 is TGTGCCAGCAGTTTATTTTGGCAGGGCAATCAGCCCCAGCATTTT. Its translation: CASSLFWQGNQPQHF. The chain couples TRBV27 to TRBJ1-5; D call uncertain. The CDR3 spans 15 residues. Per the germline V gene, CDR1 is MNHEY and CDR2 is SMNVEV (reference sequence). The V and J ends lost 1 base and 2 bases respectively, with 9 bases between them.

The gene calls are TRBV25-1 and TRBJ2-7; D gene unclear. Germline CDR1 and CDR2: MGHDK and SYGVNS. Between the trimmed V and J ends, which lost 6 bases and 4 bases, there was a span of 7 bases. The CDR3 is made up of 11 amino acids. CDR3 amino acids: CASSLSYEQYF. In nucleotides, the CDR3 is TGTGCCAGCAGCCTATCTTACGAGCAGTACTTC.

The CDR3 bases are TGTGCCTGGAGTCCCCAAATTGGCGGCTACACCTTC. It specifies CAWSPQIGGYTF. The rearrangement joins TRBV30 to TRBJ1-2; D ambiguous. Per germline, CDR1 GTSNPN and CDR2 SVGIG (reference sequence). Deletions cut 2 bases from V and 8 bases from J, with 12 bases between. This CDR3 comprises 12 residues.

The chain has TRBV5-1 and TRBJ2-2; the match to TRBD1 covers 7 bases. The CDR3 has 17 amino acids. Germline loops: CDR1 SGHRS, CDR2 YFSETQ. V lost 0 bases, J lost 4 bases, and 9 bases stayed unmatched. The CDR3 spells CASSLGQGRLGTGELFF. Written as DNA, the CDR3 is TGCGCCAGCAGCTTGGGACAGGGACGGTTGGGCACCGGGGAGCTGTTTTTT.

The gene calls are TRBV7-7 and TRBJ2-6; D gene unclear. The CDR3 consists of 18 residues. The V and J ends lost 5 bases and 5 bases respectively, with 22 bases between them. The germline V gene encodes CDR1 SSHAT and CDR2 FNYEAQ (reference sequence). The CDR3 nucleotides read TGTGCCAGCAGCAAGTCCATAGTGCCACAAAGTCGGGCCAACGTCCTGACTTTC. Translated: CASSKSIVPQSRANVLTF.

This sequence joins TRBV28 and TRBJ1-2, with D unclear. Trimming stripped 7 bases from V and 4 bases from J, with 16 bases between. The CDR3 runs to 14 residues. Germline V gene lookup returns CDR1 MDHEN and CDR2 SYDVKM. The CDR3 DNA sequence: TGTGCCAGCACCCCGGGGTCGTTTTCCTATGGCTACACCTTC. Amino acid sequence: CASTPGSFSYGYTF.

The rearrangement uses TRBV5-1 and TRBJ2-1; TRBD2 might be the D (5 bases). The germline V gene encodes CDR1 SGHRS and CDR2 YFSETQ. V lost 6 bases, J lost 10 bases, and 20 bases lay in between. The CDR3 consists of 14 residues. In DNA form, the CDR3 reads TGCGCCAGCAAGACCGGGATCCTCCCTGGGGAGCAGTTCTTC. Protein: CASKTGILPGEQFF.

J is TRBJ1-5 and V is TRBV2, with a possible D match to TRBD1 (6 bases). This CDR3 region has 14 residues. The V gene's germline CDR1 is SNHLY and CDR2 FYNNEI. V shed 2 bases and J shed 6 bases, with 11 bases lying between them. The CDR3 nucleotides are TGTGCCAGCAGTGAAAGGGGGTTGGCTCAGCCCCAGCATTTT. Translating it yields CASSERGLAQPQHF.

V gene TRBV30 combines with J gene TRBJ1-2; possibly TRBD1 for D (5 bases). The CDR3 has 15 amino acids. Germline values: CDR1 GTSNPN, CDR2 SVGIG (reference sequence). Trimming removed 5 bases from V and 4 bases from J, with 20 bases in between. CDR3 in DNA: TGTGCCTGGGCCCAGGCAGGGCCCCTTCTCTATGGCTACACCTTC. It translates to CAWAQAGPLLYGYTF.

V is TRBV7-6 and J is TRBJ1-3; no definite D call. Trimming removed 3 bases at V and 0 bases at J, with 12 bases between. The CDR3 sequence is 16 residues long. Per the germline V gene, CDR1 is SGHVS and CDR2 is FNYEAQ. The CDR3 loop reads CASSLGPPSSGNTIYF. As DNA, the CDR3 is TGTGCCAGCAGCTTGGGCCCCCCAAGCTCTGGAAACACCATATATTTT.

This clone came up once. The chain employs TRBV5-1 and TRBJ1-2; D gene ambiguous. The CDR3 runs 13 residues. V lost 4 bases, J lost 8 bases, and 15 bases lay in between. Germline-derived CDR1 and CDR2 are SGHRS and YFSETQ. The CDR3 spells CASSTDGLRGYTF. The DNA for the CDR3 is TGCGCCAGCAGCACGGACGGCCTGCGAGGCTACACCTTC.

J is TRBJ1-1 and V is TRBV6-5; D not certain. Germline CDR1 is MNHEY and CDR2 is SVGAGI. V lost 6 bases and J lost 4, with 15 bases in between. This CDR3 has 14 amino acids. The CDR3 bases are TGTGCCAGCAGCCGAAATGGAAGGGTCACTGAAGCTTTCTTT. It is translated as CASSRNGRVTEAFF.

V gene TRBV4-1 combines with J gene TRBJ2-4; no clear D gene. CDR3 length: 14 residues. CDR1 MGHRA and CDR2 YSYEKL come from the germline V gene. V gave up 3 bases and J gave up 2 bases, with 8 bases separating them. CDR3 region: CASSQIQTKNIQYF. The DNA for the CDR3 is TGCGCCAGCAGCCAGATACAGACCAAAAACATTCAGTACTTC.

The rearrangement joins TRBV10-2 to TRBJ1-5, with a weak D call TRBD1 (5 bases). Trimming stripped 3 bases from V and 6 bases from J, with 15 bases between. This CDR3 comprises 15 residues. The germline V gene has CDR1 WSHSY and CDR2 SAAADI. The CDR3 reads CASSDRQGPAQPQHF. CDR3 DNA sequence: TGCGCCAGCAGTGACCGTCAGGGTCCCGCTCAGCCCCAGCATTTT.

V and J are TRBV5-1 and TRBJ2-1; TRBD1 agrees at 7 bases. CDR1 is SGHRS, CDR2 YFSETQ, per germline. The V and J ends lost 3 bases and 4 bases, in that order; junction bases with no gene match: 4. The CDR3 consists of 14 residues. CDR3 sequence (DNA): TGCGCCAGCAGCTCCGTGGGACAGTACAATGAGCAGTTCTTC. It yields the protein CASSSVGQYNEQFF.

V is TRBV4-2 and J is TRBJ2-3, with 7 bases that match TRBD2. The germline CDR1 and CDR2 sequences are LGHNA and YNFKEQ. The CDR3 is 15 amino acids. V trimming: 1 base; J trimming: 1 base; junction bases outside the gene matches: 2. In DNA form, the CDR3 reads TGTGCCAGCAGCCAAGGTGCGGGGGGCACAGATACGCAGTATTTT. Translated: CASSQGAGGTDTQYF.

The rearrangement joins TRBV20-1 to TRBJ2-3; D perhaps matches TRBD1 (6 bases). V was cut by 6 bases and J by 6 bases, with 10 bases left in between. Germline lookup yields CDR1 DFQATT and CDR2 SNEGSKA (reference sequence). The CDR3 has 11 amino acids. The CDR3 DNA is TGCAGTGCCCAAAGGGGGGATACGCAGTATTTT. Translated: CSAQRGDTQYF.

With regard to this clone: Other DNA variants within this sample encode the same CDR3. As DNA, the CDR3 is TGTGCCAGCAGTTACGTCGGGAGCTATGGCTACACCTTC. Amino acid sequence: CASSYVGSYGYTF. V gene TRBV6-5 combines with J gene TRBJ1-2; D gene uncertain. There are 13 residues in the CDR3. V was shortened by 2 bases and J by 4 bases, with 8 bases between the two germline ends. The germline CDR1 and CDR2 sequences are MNHEY and SVGAGI.

V gene TRBV6-1 combines with J gene TRBJ1-3; D gene uncertain. Germline loops: CDR1 MNHNS, CDR2 SASEGT. CDR3 length equals 13 residues. Deletions cut 5 bases from V and 6 bases from J, with 11 bases between. The CDR3 region is CASSMGSENTIYF. The CDR3 DNA reads TGTGCCAGCAGTATGGGGAGTGAAAACACCATATATTTT.